A selection of T cell receptor beta chains follows, all from one sample in a study of cytomegalovirus exposure and HLA in healthy donors. Sequencing was performed with immunoSEQ multiplex PCR; in TCRdb, only in-frame clones are kept and a portion is missing. The data contain about 150,000 clones, approximately 76% of them singletons. Sequenced input: PBMCs. All receptors derive from a woman between 18 and 29 years old in good health and CMV-seropositive. CDR3s include the opening cysteine and the closing phenylalanine or tryptophan. A D gene is named only where the DNA matches it firmly. Clone size is stated in some rows and not others, as once, few, many or a class when expanded.

d_call,j_call,v_call,clone_size,cdr3_aa,cdr3_nt
NA,TRBJ1-1,TRBV6-5,NA,CASSYRGSEAFF,TGTGCCAGCAGTTACCGCGGGAGTGAAGCTTTCTTT
TRBD1,TRBJ1-5,TRBV7-8,once,CASSQGQEGDSNQPQHF,TGTGCCAGCAGCCAAGGACAGGAGGGTGATAGCAATCAGCCCCAGCATTTT
NA,TRBJ2-5,TRBV9,few,CASSPNQETQYF,TGTGCCAGCAGCCCTAACCAAGAGACCCAGTACTTC
NA,TRBJ1-6,TRBV6-5,NA,CASSSQQGPYNSPLHF,TGTGCCAGCAGTTCCCAACAGGGTCCCTATAATTCACCCCTCCACTTT
TRBD2,TRBJ2-1,TRBV7-2,NA,CASSLVWAGVSYNEQFF,TGTGCCAGCAGCTTAGTGTGGGCGGGGGTCTCCTACAATGAGCAGTTCTTC
NA,TRBJ2-2,TRBV11-2,NA,CASSFRLGADYTGELFF,TGTGCCAGCAGCTTTCGGTTGGGAGCAGATTACACCGGGGAGCTGTTTTTT
NA,TRBJ2-7,TRBV4-3,NA,CASSQDWQGYEQYF,TGCGCCAGCAGCCAAGACTGGCAGGGCTACGAGCAGTACTTC
TRBD1,TRBJ1-2,TRBV7-9,NA,CASSLSPGRDRYYNYGYTF,TGTGCCAGCAGCTTGTCCCCCGGTCGGGACAGGTACTATAACTATGGCTACACCTTC
NA,TRBJ1-1,TRBV6-5,few,CASGAANTEAFF,TGTGCCAGCGGGGCAGCGAACACTGAAGCTTTCTTT
TRBD2,TRBJ2-5,TRBV7-9,NA,CSSSLFGGGEETQYF,TGTTCCAGCAGCTTATTTGGCGGGGGGGAAGAGACCCAGTACTTC
NA,TRBJ1-3,TRBV5-1,few,CASSGDGGSGNTIYF,TGCGCCAGCAGCGGAGACGGAGGTTCTGGAAACACCATATATTTT
NA,TRBJ1-3,TRBV7-9,NA,CASTPLAGNTIYF,TGTGCCAGCACCCCTTTGGCCGGAAACACCATATATTTT
NA,TRBJ2-5,TRBV19,once,CASSIDGPGQETQYF,TGTGCCAGTAGTATAGATGGGCCAGGGCAAGAGACCCAGTACTTC
NA,TRBJ2-7,TRBV20-1,NA,CSARGPGEQYF,TGCAGTGCTAGAGGCCCCGGGGAGCAGTACTTC
TRBD1,TRBJ1-2,TRBV6-1,once,CASSADRDRGGYTF,TGTGCCAGCAGTGCAGACAGGGATAGAGGTGGCTACACCTTC
NA,TRBJ1-4,TRBV5-8,NA,CASSLADSSNEKLFF,TGTGCCAGCAGCTTGGCCGACAGTTCCAATGAAAAACTGTTTTTT
NA,TRBJ2-1,TRBV25-1,NA,CASSLQGGTSQFF,TGTGCCAGCAGTCTGCAAGGAGGGACCAGCCAGTTCTTC
NA,TRBJ2-7,TRBV11-2,NA,CASSPGGSRSGGYEQYF,TGTGCCAGCAGCCCAGGTGGGTCACGGAGCGGCGGCTACGAGCAGTACTTC
TRBD1,TRBJ1-1,TRBV27,NA,CASSLSTGQGATVATEAFF,TGTGCCAGCAGTTTATCGACTGGACAGGGGGCGACGGTAGCCACTGAAGCTTTCTTT
TRBD1,TRBJ1-2,TRBV9,NA,CASSIGQGRDYGYTF,TGTGCCAGCAGCATCGGACAGGGAAGAGACTATGGCTACACCTTC
NA,TRBJ1-2,TRBV30,NA,CALGGVYGYTF,TGTGCTTTGGGGGGGGTTTATGGCTACACCTTC
NA,TRBJ2-7,TRBV19,NA,CASSRTGDYEQYF,TGTGCCAGTAGTCGCACAGGAGACTACGAGCAGTACTTC
NA,TRBJ1-1,TRBV6-4,NA,CASRRTVNTEAFF,TGTGCCAGCAGGAGGACAGTGAACACTGAAGCTTTCTTT
NA,TRBJ1-6,TRBV19,NA,CASSIGRGRAYNSPLHF,TGTGCCAGTAGTATTGGAAGGGGCCGCGCCTATAATTCACCCCTCCACTTT
NA,TRBJ1-1,TRBV28,NA,CASKGGGDTEAFF,TGTGCCAGCAAAGGAGGGGGGGACACTGAAGCTTTCTTT
NA,TRBJ2-5,TRBV9,NA,CASSPSRVFQETQYF,TGTGCCAGCAGTCCCTCACGGGTATTCCAAGAGACCCAGTACTTC
NA,TRBJ2-5,TRBV9,NA,CASTPSSGLKQETQYF,TGTGCCAGCACCCCTTCGTCAGGTCTGAAGCAAGAGACCCAGTACTTC
NA,TRBJ2-2,TRBV19,NA,CASSIGPVYTGELFF,TGTGCCAGTAGTATAGGGCCAGTCTACACCGGGGAGCTGTTTTTT
TRBD1,TRBJ2-7,TRBV7-9,NA,CSSSLALRQGAADEQYF,TGTTCCAGCAGCTTAGCACTTAGGCAGGGGGCTGCAGACGAGCAGTACTTC
TRBD1,TRBJ1-2,TRBV5-1,NA,CASSLGTGEFHGYTF,TGCGCCAGCAGCTTAGGGACAGGGGAGTTTCATGGCTACACCTTC
TRBD1,TRBJ1-2,TRBV28,NA,CASSPGQGAGYTF,TGTGCCAGCAGCCCGGGACAGGGGGCGGGCTACACCTTC
TRBD2,TRBJ2-3,TRBV10-2,NA,CASTGTSGTDTQYF,TGCGCCAGCACCGGGACTAGCGGCACAGATACGCAGTATTTT
NA,TRBJ2-3,TRBV4-2,NA,CASSQEISDTLTDTQYF,TGTGCCAGCAGCCAAGAGATTTCGGACACCTTGACAGATACGCAGTATTTT
TRBD1,TRBJ2-7,TRBV27,NA,CASGHLSRDRYEQYF,TGTGCCAGCGGCCACCTGTCCCGGGACAGGTACGAGCAGTACTTC
TRBD1,TRBJ2-1,TRBV4-2,few,CASSPTGTGSYNEQFF,TGTGCCAGCAGCCCAACCGGGACAGGCTCCTACAATGAGCAGTTCTTC
TRBD1,TRBJ1-1,TRBV11-2,NA,CASRTGGTEAFF,TGTGCCAGCAGGACAGGGGGCACTGAAGCTTTCTTT
TRBD1,TRBJ1-2,TRBV7-2,NA,CASSLRWTGDGYTF,TGTGCCAGCAGCTTACGTTGGACAGGGGATGGCTACACCTTC